A single sample gave rise to the 10 T cell receptor beta chains below, sequenced in a study of radiotherapy plus CTLA-4 blockade in lung cancer. Here immunoSEQ multiplex PCR was the method, and the copy in TCRdb shows in-frame clones only, minus some. Counted here are around 72,000 clones, about 80% occurring once; the ten biggest clones make up 7.1%. The sequences come from peripheral blood, collected from a patient treated with radiotherapy plus ipilimumab. These receptors all stem from a human donor with non-small cell lung cancer who had a complete response to radiotherapy plus ipilimumab.

CDR3: CASRLAGGTHNEQFF. The CDR3 nucleotides are TGCGCCAGCAGATTAGCGGGAGGGACTCACAATGAGCAGTTCTTC. This chain connects TRBV10-2 to TRBJ2-1; 11 bases map to TRBD2. Germline CDR1 and CDR2: WSHSY and SAAADI. The CDR3 is made up of 15 amino acids. The junction had 6 bases not matched to a gene; V was cut back by 6 bases and J by 5 bases.

The rearrangement uses TRBV19 and TRBJ2-1; 10 bases match TRBD2. V lost 1 base and J lost 8; bases outside the gene matches: 5. Germline values: CDR1 LNHDA, CDR2 SQIVND (reference sequence). The CDR3 covers 15 residues. In DNA form, the CDR3 reads TGTGCCAGTAGTATAGGGACTAGCGGTGAGGATGAGCAGTTCTTC. Translation: CASSIGTSGEDEQFF.

This clone was counted only a few times. CDR3: CASSYGRAGRTEAFF. The CDR3 DNA follows: TGTGCCAGCAGTTATGGCAGGGCTGGTAGGACTGAAGCTTTCTTT. This rearrangement joins TRBV6-6 to TRBJ1-1, with D maybe TRBD1 (5 bases). Looked up from germline, CDR1 is MNHNY and CDR2 is SVGAGI (reference sequence). Between the trimmed V and J ends, which lost 3 bases and 5 bases, there was a span of 16 bases. This CDR3 spans 15 amino acids.

The V and J genes are TRBV5-1 and TRBJ2-7; 12 bases are a match to TRBD2. This CDR3 has 14 amino acids. Germline V gene sequence: CDR1 SGHRS, CDR2 YFSETQ. J lost 3 bases, V lost 4 bases, and 2 bases had no gene match. The CDR3 reads CASSKTSGGYEQYV. In DNA form, the CDR3 reads TGCGCCAGCAGCAAGACTAGCGGGGGCTACGAGCAGTACGTC.

The chain carries TRBV4-3 and TRBJ2-2; 9 positions agree with TRBD1. CDR1 is LGHNA, CDR2 YSLEER, per germline. The CDR3 loop spans 15 amino acids. The V segment lost 3 bases and the J segment 8 bases; nucleotides outside the gene matches: 7. The CDR3 DNA is TGCGCCAGCAGCCACCCAACAGGGGGCGCGGGGGAGCTGTTTTTT. Its protein product is CASSHPTGGAGELFF.

The chain recombines TRBV6-6 with TRBJ2-7; TRBD1 matches at 7 bases. V lost 6 bases, J lost 3 bases, and 8 bases stayed unmatched. Germline values: CDR1 MNHNY, CDR2 SVGAGI (reference sequence). The length of the CDR3 is 14 residues. For the CDR3, the DNA is TGTGCCAGCAGCCCTCCTACAGGGGACTACGAGCAGTACTTC. It specifies CASSPPTGDYEQYF.

The chain uses TRBV5-8 and TRBJ1-5; D is possibly TRBD1 (6 bases). This CDR3 spans 14 amino acids. In germline, CDR1 is SGHTS, CDR2 YDEGEE. Trimming removed 5 bases from V and 0 bases from J, with 9 bases in between. CDR3 residues: CASSTGNSNQPQHF. CDR3 DNA sequence: TGTGCCAGCAGTACAGGGAATAGCAATCAGCCCCAGCATTTT. The full variable domain, with the rest looked up from reference TRBV5-8 and TRBJ1-5, is EAGVTQSPTHLIKTRGQQATLRCSPISGHTSVYWYQQALGLGLQFLLWYDEGEERNRGNFPPRFSGRQFPNYSSELNVNALELEDSALYLCASSTGNSNQPQHFGDGTRLSIL.

The chain combines TRBV9 with TRBJ2-1; D is unclear. The V end was cut by 4 bases, the J end by 8 bases, with 7 bases between. Germline V gene sequence: CDR1 SGDLS, CDR2 YYNGEE. The CDR3 covers 11 residues. The CDR3 reads CASSQVDEQFF. The DNA for the CDR3 is TGTGCCAGCAGCCAAGTGGATGAGCAGTTCTTC.

The rearrangement uses TRBV5-1 and TRBJ2-1; TRBD1 aligns across 10 bases. V gave up 4 bases and J gave up 9 bases; unmatched junction bases: 7. This CDR3 is built from 14 residues. Germline V gene sequence: CDR1 SGHRS, CDR2 YFSETQ. CDR3 loop: CASSVRQGASEQFF. The CDR3 coding sequence is TGCGCCAGCAGCGTCCGACAGGGGGCGAGTGAGCAGTTCTTC.

The rearrangement uses TRBV19 and TRBJ2-2; TRBD1 agrees at 7 bases. V shed 3 bases, J shed 4 bases, and the junction held 5 bases outside the gene matches. The CDR3 runs to 15 residues. The germline V gene has CDR1 LNHDA and CDR2 SQIVND (reference sequence). DNA for the CDR3: TGTGCCAGTAGTATGATGCCAGGGGGCACCGGGGAGCTGTTTTTT. Translated, it gives CASSMMPGGTGELFF.